This T cell receptor beta chain emerged from a study of T cells in tuberculosis. Looking at the study overall: This South African cohort compared adolescents with or without latent tuberculosis against adults with active tuberculosis. Samples predate treatment or fall within its first 7 days.

The germline CDR1 and CDR2 sequences are PRHDT and FYEKMQ (reference sequence). V lost 5 bases to trimming and J lost 4 bases; unmatched junction nucleotides: 17. The CDR3 covers 18 residues. Sequencing was performed with immunoSEQ multiplex PCR; in TCRdb, only in-frame clones are kept and a portion is missing. The table shows tens of thousands of clones, with about 91% occurring only once. Time point specified: new active TB diagnosis, blood taken before or within 7 days of starting treatment. Patients were newly diagnosed, HIV-seronegative, and aged 18 or older. As for this clone: The antigen is unknown.

Points from the study as a whole: Classification accuracy was around 90% (AUROC approximately 0.89) with the GMM-specific repertoire.

This sequence joins TRBV13 and TRBJ2-3; TRBD1 matches 8 bases. The material sequenced was PBMCs, taken at tuberculosis diagnosis. The TCR sequence derives from an adult with tuberculosis. CDR3 loop: CASSPGGARTSGADTQYF. The CDR3 DNA reads TGTGCCAGCAGCCCAGGGGGCGCGAGAACGTCCGGTGCAGATACGCAGTATTTT.